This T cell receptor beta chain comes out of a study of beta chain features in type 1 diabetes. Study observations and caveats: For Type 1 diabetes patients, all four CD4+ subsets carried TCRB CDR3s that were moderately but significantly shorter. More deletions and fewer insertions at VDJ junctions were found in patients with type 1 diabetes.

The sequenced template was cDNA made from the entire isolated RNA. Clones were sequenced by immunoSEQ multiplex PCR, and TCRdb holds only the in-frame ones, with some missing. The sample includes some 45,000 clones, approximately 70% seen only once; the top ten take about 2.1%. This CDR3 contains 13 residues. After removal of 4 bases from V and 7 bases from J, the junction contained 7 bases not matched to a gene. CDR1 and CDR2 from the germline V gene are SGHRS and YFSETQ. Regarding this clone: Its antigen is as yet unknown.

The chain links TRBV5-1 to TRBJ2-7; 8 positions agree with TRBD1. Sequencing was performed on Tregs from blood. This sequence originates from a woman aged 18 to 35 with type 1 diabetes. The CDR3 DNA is TGCGCCAGCAGCGTGGACAGGGTGAAGGAGCAGTACTTC. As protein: CASSVDRVKEQYF.